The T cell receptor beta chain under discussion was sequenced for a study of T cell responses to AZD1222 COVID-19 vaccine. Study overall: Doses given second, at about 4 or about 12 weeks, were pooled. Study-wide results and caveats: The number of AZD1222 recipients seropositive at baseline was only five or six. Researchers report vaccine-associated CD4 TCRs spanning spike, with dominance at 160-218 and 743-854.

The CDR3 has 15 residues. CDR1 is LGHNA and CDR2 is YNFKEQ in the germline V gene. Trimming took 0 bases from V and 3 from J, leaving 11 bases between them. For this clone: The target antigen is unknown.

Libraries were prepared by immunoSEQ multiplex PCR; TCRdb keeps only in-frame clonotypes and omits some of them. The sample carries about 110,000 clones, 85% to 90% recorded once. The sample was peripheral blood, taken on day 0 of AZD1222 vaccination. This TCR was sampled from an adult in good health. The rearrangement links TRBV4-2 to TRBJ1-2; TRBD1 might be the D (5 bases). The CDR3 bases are TGTGCCAGCAGCCAAGATCGGGGGACTTACTATGGCTACACCTTC. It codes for CASSQDRGTYYGYTF.